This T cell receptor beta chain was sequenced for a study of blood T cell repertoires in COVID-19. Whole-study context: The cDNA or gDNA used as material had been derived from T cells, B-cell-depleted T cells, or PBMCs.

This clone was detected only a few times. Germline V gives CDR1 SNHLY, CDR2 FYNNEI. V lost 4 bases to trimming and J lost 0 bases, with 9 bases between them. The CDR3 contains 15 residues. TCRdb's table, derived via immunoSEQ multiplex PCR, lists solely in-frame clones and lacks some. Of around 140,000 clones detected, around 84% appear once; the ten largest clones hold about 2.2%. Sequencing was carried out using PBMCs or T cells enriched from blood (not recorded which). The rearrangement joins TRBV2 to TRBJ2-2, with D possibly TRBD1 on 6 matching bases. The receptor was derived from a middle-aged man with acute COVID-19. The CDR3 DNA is TGTGCCAGCAGTGTTCAGGGGTCGAACACCGGGGAGCTGTTTTTT. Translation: CASSVQGSNTGELFF.